This is a list of T cell receptor beta chains from one sample in a study of shared clonotypes between healthy human individuals. Repertoires were generated with immunoSEQ multiplex PCR, while TCRdb's copy carries only in-frame clones and drops some. The sample contains approximately 1.5 million clones, just under 99% of which appear only once. Sequencing input: naive CD4+ T cells sorted from blood. These TCRs come from a man aged 25 to 45 in good health. The CDR3 runs from the conserved cysteine through the conserved F or W. Each record gives: V gene, D gene, clone size, J gene, CDR3 length, CDR3 DNA, CDR3 protein. A D gene is named only where the DNA matches it firmly. Part of the rows lack a size; the others show once, few, many or a class for expanded clones.

TRBV28	NA	NA	TRBJ1-1	16	TGTGCCAGCAGTTTAGGGGCAGCTTTCATGAACACTGAAGCTTTCTTT	CASSLGAAFMNTEAFF
TRBV7-6	TRBD2	NA	TRBJ2-7	15	TGTGCCAGCAGCTCAACTAGCGGGAGTAAACACGAGCAGTACTTC	CASSSTSGSKHEQYF
TRBV5-8	TRBD1	NA	TRBJ2-7	13	TGTGCCAGCAGCCGAACAGGGGCCCACGAGCAGTACTTC	CASSRTGAHEQYF
TRBV9	NA	NA	TRBJ2-2	16	TGTGCCAGCAGCGTCGCGGACGGCCCTCTGACCGGGGAGCTGTTTTTT	CASSVADGPLTGELFF
TRBV7-2	NA	NA	TRBJ1-2	13	TGTGCCAGCAGCATGACAAACAACTATGGCTACACCTTC	CASSMTNNYGYTF
TRBV15	TRBD1	NA	TRBJ2-1	15	TGTGCCACCCCACCGGGACAGAGATTTTACAATGAGCAGTTCTTC	CATPPGQRFYNEQFF
TRBV30	NA	NA	TRBJ1-5	13	TGTGCCTGGAACGCCGGGTTGGGTCAGCCCCAGCATTTT	CAWNAGLGQPQHF
TRBV25-1	NA	NA	TRBJ2-3	11	TGTGCCAGCGCGCTGGGAGATACGCAGTATTTT	CASALGDTQYF
TRBV30	TRBD2	NA	TRBJ2-2	19	TGTGCCTGGAGTCTCATAAATCTAGCGGGAGGGCCGAACACCGGGGAGCTGTTTTTT	CAWSLINLAGGPNTGELFF
TRBV28	TRBD2	NA	TRBJ2-7	15	TGTGCCAGCAGTTTCGGACTTACTAGCGGGTACGAGCAGTACTTC	CASSFGLTSGYEQYF
TRBV29-1	NA	NA	TRBJ2-1	15	TGCAGCGCCAGCTATGGGCCGGCAGGCTCCGATGAGCAGTTCTTC	CSASYGPAGSDEQFF
TRBV5-5	NA	once	TRBJ2-5	16	TGTGCCAGCAGCTTGTATGCGCGGACCTCCCAAGAGACCCAGTACTTC	CASSLYARTSQETQYF
TRBV5-8	TRBD2	NA	TRBJ2-1	16	TGTGCCAGCAGCCTGGGGACTAGCGGGAGAGAGAATGAGCAGTTCTTC	CASSLGTSGRENEQFF
TRBV11-2	NA	NA	TRBJ2-7	14	TGTGCCAGCAGCCCCCCTTTCCGGCTTTACGAGCAGTACTTC	CASSPPFRLYEQYF
TRBV9	NA	NA	TRBJ1-3	13	TGTGCCAGCAGCGTAGGTGGGGAAAACACCATATATTTT	CASSVGGENTIYF
TRBV18	NA	few	TRBJ2-5	11	TGTGCCAGCTCAGCTCAAGAGACCCAGTACTTC	CASSAQETQYF
TRBV30	NA	NA	TRBJ1-5	19	TGTGCCTGGAGTGTACTCTCCCGATCCTCTCCATCTAGCAATCAGCCCCAGCATTTT	CAWSVLSRSSPSSNQPQHF
TRBV28	NA	NA	TRBJ1-2	17	TGTGCCAGCAGTGGGGCGCGAGGAGGTATGCTTAACTATGGCTACACCTTC	CASSGARGGMLNYGYTF
TRBV25-1	NA	NA	TRBJ1-1	13	TGTGCCAGCACTCTCGGTGTGAACACTGAAGCTTTCTTT	CASTLGVNTEAFF
TRBV14	NA	NA	TRBJ1-2	13	TGTGCCAGCAGCCAAGATCATAGCTATGGCTACACCTTC	CASSQDHSYGYTF
TRBV5-6	NA	NA	TRBJ2-7	16	TGTGCCAGCAGCTTGTTCCGGGGCCGAAGCTCCTACGAGCAGTACTTC	CASSLFRGRSSYEQYF
TRBV7-2	NA	once	TRBJ2-1	12	TGTGCCAGCAGCTTAGCGCGGAAGGGGCAGTTCTTC	CASSLARKGQFF
TRBV19	TRBD1	NA	TRBJ2-7	16	TGTGCCAGTAGTATTCGGCAGGGACAGGGTACGACGGAGCAGTACTTC	CASSIRQGQGTTEQYF
TRBV7-2	NA	few	TRBJ2-1	12	TGTGCCAGCAGCTTAGCCTACAATGAGCAGTTCTTC	CASSLAYNEQFF
TRBV2	TRBD2	NA	TRBJ2-2	14	TGTGCCAGCGTAGCGGGAGAACTTTCCGGGGAGCTGTTTTTT	CASVAGELSGELFF